Shown below are 21 T cell receptor beta chains from a single sample sequenced in a study of T cells in Graves' hyperthyroidism and ophthalmopathy. The TCR beta CDR3 regions underwent amplification using RNA transcripts as the source. The primer set for the first-round RT-PCR of the TCR CDR3 was HTBI. Each CDR3 protein gets one entry after TCRdb re-called the multiplex PCR reads with MiXCR. The profile shows 500,000 to 600,000 distinct CDR3 sequences, about 20% of them singletons. Sequenced: blood. These receptors all stem from a man aged 35-49 years with Graves' ophthalmopathy.

The table lists this clonotype with a few counts. The gene calls are TRBV7-2 and TRBJ2-7; D not certain. The CDR3 consists of 12 residues. CDR1 is SGHTA and CDR2 is FQGNSA in the germline V gene. The CDR3 protein is CAPNSLTYEQYF. The CDR3 DNA sequence: TGTGCGCCAAACAGTCTGACCTACGAGCAGTACTTC.

This chain joins TRBV5-6 and TRBJ2-7; D is perhaps TRBD1 or TRBD2 (6 bases each). Germline CDR1 is SGHDT and CDR2 is YYEEEE. The germline V and J ends were trimmed by 4 bases and 2 bases, with 19 bases remaining between them. The CDR3 spans 16 residues. The chain's CDR3 is CASSNWGANTPYEQYF. The CDR3 nucleotides are TGTGCCAGCAGCAATTGGGGGGCGAACACGCCCTACGAGCAGTACTTC. The full variable domain, rest sourced from reference TRBV5-6 and TRBJ2-7, is DAGVTQSPTHLIKTRGQQVTLRCSPKSGHDTVSWYQQALGQGPQFIFQYYEEEERQRGNFPDRFSGHQFPNYSSELNVNALLLGDSALYLCASSNWGANTPYEQYFGPGTRLTVT.

The chain carries TRBV7-3 and TRBJ1-3, with 9 bases lining up with TRBD1. From germline, CDR1 is SGHTA and CDR2 FQGTGA. The CDR3 consists of 14 residues. V was pared by 7 bases and J by 3 bases, with 4 bases of the junction left unmatched. This CDR3 reads CASTYRGHGNTIYF. The CDR3 coding sequence is TGTGCCAGCACCTACAGGGGGCATGGAAACACCATATATTTT.

J is TRBJ2-1 and V is TRBV29-1; D remains ambiguous. Judging by the DNA end, TRBJ2-7 fits better; the J call may be wrong. The CDR3 extends over 11 amino acids. Germline loops: CDR1 SQVTM, CDR2 ANQGSEA. Written as DNA, the CDR3 is TGCAGCGTTGAATCGTACAATGAGCAGTACTTC. As protein: CSVESYNEQYF.

This clonotype was counted a few times. CDR3 residues: CASSEVRTVNYEQYF. As DNA, the CDR3 is TGTGCCAGCAGTGAAGTGCGGACAGTCAACTACGAGCAGTACTTC. The J gene is TRBJ2-7, the V gene TRBV6-1; D may be TRBD1 (6 bases). Germline CDR1 MNHNS, CDR2 SASEGT. The V gene lost 1 base and the J gene lost 3 bases, with 13 bases spanning the gap. This CDR3 region has 15 residues.

The chain has TRBV4-3 and TRBJ2-7; D gene uncertain. The CDR3 is made up of 14 amino acids. The germline V gene encodes CDR1 LGHNA and CDR2 YSLEER. V lost 0 bases to trimming and J lost 3 bases, with 9 bases between them. DNA for the CDR3: TGCGCCAGCAGCCAAGAACGGCATAACTACGAGCAGTACTTC. Translated: CASSQERHNYEQYF.

This clonotype occurred a few times. The chain's CDR3 is CASSAGGSTNEQFF. CDR3 DNA: TGTGCCAGCAGCGCAGGCGGGAGTACCAATGAGCAGTTCTTC. The chain combines TRBV9 with TRBJ2-1; 7 bases match TRBD2. Trimming at V came to 3 bases and at J to 6 bases, leaving 6 bases not matched to a gene. CDR3 size: 14 residues. CDR1 and CDR2 from the germline V gene are SGDLS and YYNGEE.

This chain joins TRBV10-3 and TRBJ2-1; 13 nucleotides align to TRBD2. This CDR3 has 21 residues. CDR1 is ENHRY, CDR2 SYGVKD, per germline. The J segment lost 5 bases and the V segment lost 2 bases, leaving 18 bases of the junction unmatched. The CDR3 DNA is TGTGCCATCAGTGAGCGGACGGGACTAGCGGGACCGCTCCTCCGCCACAATGAGCAGTTCTTC. Protein sequence: CAISERTGLAGPLLRHNEQFF.

This clonotype was counted between two and nine times. This chain connects TRBV7-9 to TRBJ1-5; D is unclear. The CDR3 extends over 13 amino acids. The germline V and J ends were trimmed by 1 base and 7 bases, with 8 bases remaining between them. Looked up from germline, CDR1 is SEHNR and CDR2 is FQNEAQ (reference sequence). Here the CDR3 DNA reads TGTGCCAGCAGCTTAGGGACGGCGCAGCCCCAGCATTTT. The encoded protein is CASSLGTAQPQHF.

The gene calls are TRBV7-6 and TRBJ2-5, with 8 bases aligning to TRBD2. V shed 6 bases and J 10 bases; nucleotides not matched to a gene: 16. The CDR3 is 15 amino acids. The germline CDR1 and CDR2 sequences are SGHVS and FNYEAQ. The CDR3 nucleotides are TGTGCCAGCAGACACCGGGGGCCGGGGGGGGTGGGCCAGTACTTC. It specifies CASRHRGPGGVGQYF. Together with reference TRBV7-6 and TRBJ2-5, the CDR3 gives the full variable domain: GAGVSQSPRYKVTKRGQDVALRCDPISGHVSLYWYRQALGQGPEFLTYFNYEAQQDKSGLPNDRFSAERPEGSISTLTIQRTEQRDSAMYRCASRHRGPGGVGQYFGPGTRLLVL.

V gene TRBV5-6 combines with J gene TRBJ2-7, with D uncertain. The CDR3 sequence is 14 residues long. Germline CDR1 is SGHDT and CDR2 is YYEEEE. Trimming removed 4 bases from V and 0 bases from J, with 11 bases in between. The CDR3 loop is CASSRPGFSYEQYF. The CDR3 DNA reads as TGTGCCAGCAGCAGGCCCGGCTTCTCCTACGAGCAGTACTTC. Using reference TRBV5-6 and TRBJ2-7 for the parts outside the CDR3, the full variable domain is DAGVTQSPTHLIKTRGQQVTLRCSPKSGHDTVSWYQQALGQGPQFIFQYYEEEERQRGNFPDRFSGHQFPNYSSELNVNALLLGDSALYLCASSRPGFSYEQYFGPGTRLTVT.

V and J are TRBV19 and TRBJ1-1; D gene ambiguous. The ends were cut back, 2 bases at V and 5 bases at J, with 9 bases in the middle. Germline CDR1 is LNHDA and CDR2 is SQIVND (reference sequence). The CDR3 spans 13 residues. CDR3 loop: CASSITSRTEAFF. The CDR3 nucleotides read TGTGCCAGTAGTATAACTTCCCGTACTGAAGCTTTCTTT.

This clonotype showed up many times. The J gene is TRBJ2-2, the V gene TRBV7-2; TRBD2 matches at 10 bases. CDR3 length: 18 amino acids. Per the germline V gene, CDR1 is SGHTA and CDR2 is FQGNSA. The trim removed 5 bases at V and 6 bases at J, leaving 15 bases unmatched. The CDR3 protein is CASSTYAVLAGAAGELFF. For the CDR3, the DNA is TGTGCCAGCAGCACTTACGCGGTGCTAGCGGGAGCGGCCGGGGAGCTGTTTTTT.

The chain couples TRBV6-5 to TRBJ2-1; TRBD2 matches 8 bases. Looked up from germline, CDR1 is MNHEY and CDR2 is SVGAGI. The CDR3 consists of 14 residues. V was pared by 3 bases and J by 9 bases, with 7 bases of the junction left unmatched. CDR3 protein: CASSYSGGAVEQFF. The CDR3 bases are TGTGCCAGCAGTTATTCCGGGGGGGCGGTTGAGCAGTTCTTC.

This clonotype came up a few times. In DNA form, the CDR3 reads TGCAGTGCTAAGGGGGAGAAGGGAGGAGGGTGGGCCGAGCAGTTCTTC. This encodes CSAKGEKGGGWAEQFF. The rearrangement joins TRBV20-1 to TRBJ2-1; D possibly uses TRBD1 or TRBD2 (6 bases each). The CDR3 covers 16 residues. The germline V and J ends were trimmed by 4 bases and 10 bases, with 26 bases remaining between them. The germline gives CDR1 DFQATT, CDR2 SNEGSKA (reference sequence).

The genes are TRBV20-1 and TRBJ2-7, with 14 bases matching TRBD2. The length of the CDR3 is 19 residues. Germline CDR1 and CDR2: DFQATT and SNEGSKA (reference sequence). The J segment lost 0 bases and the V segment lost 0 bases, leaving 10 bases of the junction unmatched. The CDR3 DNA follows: TGCAGTGCTAGAGAGAGACTAGCGGGGGGGCATGGAAGCTCCTACGAGCAGTACTTC. As protein: CSARERLAGGHGSSYEQYF.

This clonotype was counted at least ten times. The chain couples TRBV5-6 to TRBJ2-3; D may be TRBD2 (5 bases). Looked up from germline, CDR1 is SGHDT and CDR2 is YYEEEE. The CDR3 extends over 15 amino acids. V lost 0 bases and J lost 4, with 12 bases in between. CDR3: CASSLDSWRSDTQYF. CDR3 coding DNA: TGTGCCAGCAGCTTGGATAGCTGGAGGTCAGATACGCAGTATTTT.

In its sample, this clonotype was seen a few times. The chain has TRBV4-3 and TRBJ1-4; possibly TRBD1 for D (5 bases). The germline gives CDR1 LGHNA, CDR2 YSLEER. Trimming cost V 1 base and J 6 bases, with 15 bases left between them. The CDR3 spans 16 residues. The CDR3 protein is CASSQGSGRGYEKLFF. CDR3 sequence (DNA): TGCGCCAGCAGCCAAGGTTCGGGGAGGGGCTATGAAAAACTGTTTTTT.

The chain is built from TRBV7-8 and TRBJ1-6; a possible D gene is TRBD1 (5 bases). From germline, CDR1 is SGHVS and CDR2 FQNEAQ. Trimming removed 0 bases from V and 14 bases from J, with 11 bases in between. This CDR3 has 13 amino acids. The CDR3 DNA is TGTGCCAGCAGCTTAGCGTTAGGGGAATCCCTCCACTTT. Translating it yields CASSLALGESLHF. The full variable domain, its missing parts supplied by reference TRBV7-8 and TRBJ1-6, is GAGVSQSPRYKVAKRGQDVALRCDPISGHVSLFWYQQALGQGPEFLTYFQNEAQLDKSGLPSDRFFAERPEGSVSTLKIQRTQQEDSAVYLCASSLALGESLHFGNGTRLTVT.

The chain combines TRBV2 with TRBJ1-3, with D unresolved. With 4 bases removed from V and 0 bases from J, the gap between germline ends came to 13 bases. The CDR3 loop spans 16 amino acids. Germline V gives CDR1 SNHLY, CDR2 FYNNEI. The CDR3 loop reads CASSGPLQNSGNTIYF. The CDR3 DNA reads TGTGCCAGCAGTGGCCCCCTCCAGAACTCTGGAAACACCATATATTTT.

The rearrangement joins TRBV20-1 to TRBJ1-5; D is possibly TRBD1 (6 bases). With 6 bases removed from V and 5 bases from J, the gap between germline ends came to 32 bases. This CDR3 has 19 amino acids. Germline CDR1 and CDR2: DFQATT and SNEGSKA (reference sequence). The CDR3 DNA reads as TGCAGTGCCACGAACAGGGAGGTAAGCACCCCGGTCAGCGATCAGCCCCAGCATTTT. Its protein is CSATNREVSTPVSDQPQHF.